This TCR beta chain derives from a study of beta chain features in type 1 diabetes (dated by TCRdb to 2016 to 2018). Looking at the study overall: Patients and healthy donors did not differ in mean age, gender distribution, total cell number or subset yield. A total of 107,917,701 sorted cells were examined across all samples, and the number of cells per subset was strongly correlated with RNA yield. The study compared TCRB repertoires of sorted circulating CD4+ T cell subsets between recently diagnosed type 1 diabetes patients and matched healthy donors. Naive and central memory subsets were obtained from all 28 donors, but regulatory and stem cell-like memory subsets were isolated from only 8 patients and 8 healthy donors. The full study reports these points: Because cDNA rather than genomic DNA was sequenced, highly expressing activated cells could have been over-represented, although no difference in activation and CD3 levels was found between groups. Type 1 diabetes patients showed a moderate but significant shortening of TCRB CDR3 length in all four CD4+ subsets. HLA sub-analyses involved small numbers of individuals, so any influence of HLA type on TCRB rearrangement remained unresolved. PCR may preferentially amplify shorter templates, but because patient and control samples were amplified and corrected together, any resulting skew would affect both groups equally. The naive, central memory and regulatory TCRB repertoires appeared to resemble one another more closely among patients than among healthy donors. Fewer insertions and more nucleotide deletions at VDJ recombination sites were observed in patients with type 1 diabetes, implying thymic rearrangement abnormalities.

A single peripheral blood draw of around 0.11 L on average was collected from each donor into heparinised tubes. Naive, central memory, regulatory and stem cell-like memory CD4+ T cells were sorted on a BD FACSAria II using a panel including CD45RO, CCR7, CD25, CD127, CD95 and CD27. A purity above 98% was achieved for all sorted populations. PBMCs were isolated immediately by Lymphoprep density gradient centrifugation and stained directly without culture. Samples were stained and sorted in pairs, with one healthy donor and one patient per experiment, so that batch effects were minimized. All of the isolated RNA was reverse transcribed with the High Capacity cDNA Reverse Transcription Kit, so expressed TCRB transcripts were sequenced. Deep immunoSEQ sequencing was performed on naive, central memory and regulatory T cell samples, with an average of around 3.4 million total reads per sample. Sorted cells were lysed in RLT buffer and RNA was extracted with DNase-treated RNeasy Micro or Mini kits, depending on cell number. To prevent cross-contamination, each cell subset was processed individually, whereas patient and healthy donor samples were processed jointly. Using the immunoSEQ multiplex PCR, TCRB sequences were amplified from cDNA into 87-bp fragments spanning the CDR3 region. Sequencing of the amplicons was done on the Illumina HiSeq platform. As for the original processing: Synthetic template baselines were used to correct PCR bias computationally, reads within Hamming distance 2 were collapsed together, and singletons that could not be merged were discarded. Reads were aligned against IMGT so that V, D and J genes, CDR3 length and insertions or deletions at six rearrangement sites could be assigned. Clonotype counts were normalized to sorted cell number within each subset before computing true diversity and Gini coefficients with the tcR R package. Repertoire sharing was quantified using the overlap coefficient calculated on TCRB nucleotide sequences. TCRdb provides this immuneACCESS table in a form limited to in-frame rearrangements. Some clones are lacking; in checked studies, under half of them reflect an unresolved V gene, and why the rest are absent is not known. The DNA was the basis for D and trimming; V, J and clone size are from that table. Recorded for this sample are roughly 140,000 clones; 8.5% to 14% of them occurred a single time. About 2% of the sample goes to the ten largest clones.

The germline ends are 4 bases apart after V is trimmed by 7 bases and J by 1 base. The CDR3 sequence holds 10 residues, the cysteine and phenylalanine included. Just CDR3 DNA is preserved here, 30 bases in frame from base 1. The germline V gene (reference sequence) gives CDR1 as DFQATT and CDR2 as SNEGSKA. The table lists this clone with a few counts. Which antigen it targets is not known. Per-base quality was not reported, and no clone a single base away is much larger than it. Sequencing used central memory CD4+ T cells from blood. This sequence uses TRBV20-1 and TRBJ1-1; the D gene cannot be resolved reliably. This clonotype was obtained from a man younger than 35 in good health. The CDR3 is CSVPNTEAFF. The DNA reads as follows: TGCAGTGTACCGAACACTGAAGCTTTCTTT.